This is a list of T cell receptor beta chains from one sample in a study of blood T cell repertoires in COVID-19. Assay: immunoSEQ multiplex PCR; the TCRdb copy retains only in-frame clones and omits some. Of fewer than 200,000 clones listed, more than 75% were seen once; the top ten hold around 3%. The specimen sequenced was peripheral blood. The receptors originated from a man in his forties with active or convalescent COVID-19. Both conserved end residues are part of each CDR3. A D gene is named only where the DNA matches it firmly. Expanded clones get a size class; other rows say once, few or many, or leave the size out.

D gene	V gene	J gene	clone size	CDR3 protein	CDR3 DNA
.	TRBV23-1	TRBJ1-2	many	CASSQPQGLPGCTF	TGCGCCAGCAGTCAGCCCCAGGGACTCCCCGGCTGCACCTTC
TRBD1	TRBV11-3	TRBJ2-3	once	CASSPGQVMSTDTQYF	TGTGCCAGCAGCCCGGGACAGGTAATGAGCACAGATACGCAGTATTTT
.	TRBV2	TRBJ2-7	.	CASSELLAGATYEQYF	TGTGCCAGCAGTGAACTGTTAGCAGGGGCGACCTACGAGCAGTACTTC
TRBD2	TRBV11-3	TRBJ2-1	.	CASSLASGGAIEQFF	TGTGCCAGCAGCTTAGCTAGCGGGGGGGCGATTGAGCAGTTCTTC
TRBD1	TRBV14	TRBJ2-7	.	CASSRDSSYYEQYF	TGTGCCAGCAGCCGGGACAGCTCATACTACGAGCAGTACTTC
.	TRBV7-9	TRBJ2-7	.	CASSLVAAGEQYF	TGTGCCAGCAGCTTAGTGGCAGCGGGCGAGCAGTACTTC
TRBD1	TRBV28	TRBJ1-2	.	CASSPIAGGYGYTF	TGTGCCAGCAGCCCGATTGCAGGGGGCTATGGCTACACCTTC
.	TRBV5-5	TRBJ1-5	.	CASSPTGYSNQPQHF	TGTGCCAGCAGCCCTACAGGGTACAGCAATCAGCCCCAGCATTTT
.	TRBV7-6	TRBJ2-5	.	CASSLRREETQYF	TGTGCCAGCAGCTTAAGGAGGGAGGAGACCCAGTACTTC
.	TRBV3-1/TRBV3-2	TRBJ2-1	.	CASSRQELVAGTYNEQFF	TGTGCCAGCAGCCGCCAAGAATTAGTGGCAGGTACCTACAATGAGCAGTTCTTC
.	TRBV3-1/TRBV3-2	TRBJ2-3	.	CASSQSGFVSAPTDTQYF	TGTGCCAGCAGCCAAAGCGGGTTTGTGTCGGCTCCCACAGATACGCAGTATTTT
.	TRBV7-9	TRBJ1-1	.	CASSSADTEAFF	TGTGCCAGCAGCTCCGCGGACACTGAAGCTTTCTTT
TRBD2	TRBV7-6	TRBJ2-3	.	CASSLMGGGVTDTQYF	TGTGCCAGCAGCTTAATGGGCGGGGGAGTCACAGATACGCAGTATTTT
TRBD2	TRBV29-1	TRBJ2-2	.	CSVIAGGKDTGELFF	TGCAGCGTGATAGCGGGGGGGAAGGACACCGGGGAGCTGTTTTTT
.	TRBV6-1	TRBJ1-3	medium-sized	CASSDGGAGNTIYF	TGTGCCAGCAGTGACGGGGGGGCTGGAAACACCATATATTTT
.	TRBV28	TRBJ2-7	.	CASSGYEQYF	TGTGCCAGCAGCGGCTACGAGCAGTACTTC
.	TRBV21-1	TRBJ1-4	.	CASSKGKGMRIGLFF	TGTGCCAGCAGCAAAGGGAAGGGGATGAGGATAGGACTGTTTTTT
TRBD1	TRBV28	TRBJ2-7	once	CASTPSSWDRAYYEQYF	TGTGCCAGCACCCCAAGTTCTTGGGACAGGGCCTACTACGAGCAGTACTTC
TRBD1	TRBV27	TRBJ1-5	.	CASSLGQHQNQPQHF	TGTGCCAGCAGTTTGGGACAGCACCAGAATCAGCCCCAGCATTTT
TRBD1	TRBV20-1	TRBJ1-5	once	CSASAGGRNQPQHF	TGCAGTGCTAGTGCAGGGGGGCGCAATCAGCCCCAGCATTTT
.	TRBV28	TRBJ1-2	.	CASSRRDSGGYTF	TGTGCCAGCAGCCGGAGGGACTCGGGTGGCTACACCTTC
TRBD1	TRBV2	TRBJ1-5	.	CASTMGQLNNQPQHF	TGTGCCAGCACCATGGGACAGTTAAACAATCAGCCCCAGCATTTT
.	TRBV30	TRBJ2-5	few	CAWRDSKETQYF	TGTGCCTGGAGGGACAGTAAAGAGACCCAGTACTTC
.	TRBV4-3	TRBJ1-1	.	CASSHGTANTEAFF	TGCGCCAGCAGCCACGGGACTGCCAACACTGAAGCTTTCTTT
.	TRBV4-3	TRBJ2-6	.	CASSQMGAGANVLTF	TGCGCCAGCAGCCAGATGGGGGCCGGGGCCAACGTCCTGACTTTC
TRBD1	TRBV28	TRBJ1-2	.	CASSRDSPTGLNYGYTF	TGTGCCAGCAGTCGGGACAGCCCGACGGGCTTAAACTATGGCTACACCTTC
TRBD1	TRBV3-1/TRBV3-2	TRBJ2-1	once	CASSLIQGNEQFF	TGTGCCAGCAGCCTGATACAGGGGAATGAGCAGTTCTTC
.	TRBV27	TRBJ1-1	.	CASSLSPVTEAFF	TGTGCCAGCAGTTTATCTCCGGTGACTGAAGCTTTCTTT
.	TRBV18	TRBJ1-2	.	CASSPFQGVYGYTF	TGTGCCAGCTCACCGTTCCAGGGTGTCTATGGCTACACCTTC
.	TRBV2	TRBJ2-7	few	CASRSGGFGSYEQYF	TGTGCCAGCAGGTCCGGGGGATTCGGCTCCTACGAGCAGTACTTC
TRBD1	TRBV6-1	TRBJ1-2	.	CASSEQTGGYGYTF	TGTGCCAGCAGTGAACAGACAGGGGGCTATGGCTACACCTTC
.	TRBV12-3/TRBV12-4	TRBJ1-5	once	CASKGDSNQPQHF	TGTGCCAGCAAAGGAGATAGCAATCAGCCCCAGCATTTT
TRBD2	TRBV4-1	TRBJ2-7	.	CASSQISGYEQYF	TGCGCCAGCAGCCAAATTAGCGGGTACGAGCAGTACTTC
.	TRBV3-1/TRBV3-2	TRBJ1-1	.	CASSQAGVGVTEAFF	TGTGCCAGCAGCCAAGCAGGCGTCGGTGTTACTGAAGCTTTCTTT
TRBD1	TRBV4-1	TRBJ1-4	.	CASSARTGGRGEKLFF	TGCGCCAGCAGCGCCCGGACAGGGGGCAGGGGTGAAAAACTGTTTTTT